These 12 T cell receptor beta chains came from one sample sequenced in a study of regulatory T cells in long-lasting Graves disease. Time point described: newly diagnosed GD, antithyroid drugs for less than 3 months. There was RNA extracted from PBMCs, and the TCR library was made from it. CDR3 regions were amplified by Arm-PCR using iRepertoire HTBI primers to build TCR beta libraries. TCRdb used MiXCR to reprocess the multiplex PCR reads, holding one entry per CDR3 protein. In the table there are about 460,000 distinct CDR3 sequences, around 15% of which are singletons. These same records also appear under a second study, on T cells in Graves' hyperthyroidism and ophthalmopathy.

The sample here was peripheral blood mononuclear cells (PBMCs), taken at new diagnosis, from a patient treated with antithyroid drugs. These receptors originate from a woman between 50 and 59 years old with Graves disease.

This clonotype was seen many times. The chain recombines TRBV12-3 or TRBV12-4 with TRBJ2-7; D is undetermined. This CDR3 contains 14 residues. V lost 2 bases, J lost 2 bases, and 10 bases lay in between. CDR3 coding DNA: TGTGCCAGCAGTTTACGATTAATAACCTACGAGCAGTACTTC. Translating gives CASSLRLITYEQYF.

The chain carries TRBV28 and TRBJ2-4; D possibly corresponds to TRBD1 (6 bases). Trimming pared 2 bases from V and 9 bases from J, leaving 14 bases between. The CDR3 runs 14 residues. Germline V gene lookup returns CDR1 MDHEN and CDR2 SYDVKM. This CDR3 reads CASSLTGSMGIQYF. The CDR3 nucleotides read TGTGCCAGCAGTTTAACAGGGAGTATGGGCATTCAGTACTTC.

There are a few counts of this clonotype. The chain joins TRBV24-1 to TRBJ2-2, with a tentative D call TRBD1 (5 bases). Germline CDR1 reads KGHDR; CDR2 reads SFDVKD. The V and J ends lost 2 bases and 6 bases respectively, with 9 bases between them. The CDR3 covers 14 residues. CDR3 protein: CATSDSQGPGELFF. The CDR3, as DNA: TGTGCCACCAGTGATTCCCAGGGTCCCGGGGAGCTGTTTTTT.

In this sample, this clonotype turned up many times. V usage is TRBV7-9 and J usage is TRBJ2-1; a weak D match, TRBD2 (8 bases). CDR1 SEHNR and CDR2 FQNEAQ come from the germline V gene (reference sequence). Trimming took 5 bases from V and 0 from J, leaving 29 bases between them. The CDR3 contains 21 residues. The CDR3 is CASSPRWTGTKTSDSYNEQFF. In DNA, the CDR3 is TGTGCCAGCAGCCCACGATGGACAGGAACGAAGACTAGCGACTCCTACAATGAGCAGTTCTTC.

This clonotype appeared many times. The CDR3 coding sequence is TGTGCCAGCTCACCACCGGGACTGATGAACACTGAAGCTTTCTTT. As protein: CASSPPGLMNTEAFF. J is TRBJ1-1 and V is TRBV18; a weak D match, TRBD1 (5 bases). Germline loops: CDR1 KGHSH, CDR2 LQKENI. The length of the CDR3 is 15 residues. Trimming took 0 bases from V and 0 from J, leaving 8 bases between them.

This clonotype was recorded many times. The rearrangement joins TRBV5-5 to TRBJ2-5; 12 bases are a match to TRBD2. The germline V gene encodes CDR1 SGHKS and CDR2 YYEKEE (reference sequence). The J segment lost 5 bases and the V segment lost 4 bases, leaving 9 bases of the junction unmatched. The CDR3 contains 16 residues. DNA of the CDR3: TGTGCCAGCAGCCACGGGACTAGCGGGCGACTGGAGACCCAGTACTTC. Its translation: CASSHGTSGRLETQYF.

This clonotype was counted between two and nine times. CDR3 amino acids: CASSPEVSYNEQFF. CDR3 bases: TGTGCCAGCAGCCCCGAAGTTTCCTACAATGAGCAGTTCTTC. The chain links TRBV14 to TRBJ2-1; D is undetermined. V was pared by 4 bases and J by 1 base, with 8 bases between. Germline V gene lookup returns CDR1 SGHDN and CDR2 FVKESK. The CDR3 runs 14 residues.

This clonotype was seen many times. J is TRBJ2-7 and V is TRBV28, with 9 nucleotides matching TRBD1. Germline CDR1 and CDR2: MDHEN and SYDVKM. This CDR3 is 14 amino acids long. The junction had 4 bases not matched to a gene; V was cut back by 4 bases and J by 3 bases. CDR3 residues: CASSSRTGVYEQYF. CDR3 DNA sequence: TGTGCCAGCAGTTCCCGGACAGGGGTCTACGAGCAGTACTTC.

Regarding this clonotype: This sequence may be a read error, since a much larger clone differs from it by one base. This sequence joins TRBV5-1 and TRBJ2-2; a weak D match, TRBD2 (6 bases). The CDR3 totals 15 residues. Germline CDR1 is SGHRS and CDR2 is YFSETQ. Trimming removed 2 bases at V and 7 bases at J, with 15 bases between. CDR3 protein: CASSFDGGIDGELFF. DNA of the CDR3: TGCGCCAGCAGCTTTGATGGCGGGATTGACGGGGAGCTGTTTTTT.

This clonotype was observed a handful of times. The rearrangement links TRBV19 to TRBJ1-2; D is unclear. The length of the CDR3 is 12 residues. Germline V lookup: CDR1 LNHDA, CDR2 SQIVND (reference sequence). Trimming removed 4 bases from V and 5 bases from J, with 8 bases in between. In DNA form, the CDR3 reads TGTGCCAGTAGTAAGGAGGATTATGGCTACACCTTC. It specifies CASSKEDYGYTF.

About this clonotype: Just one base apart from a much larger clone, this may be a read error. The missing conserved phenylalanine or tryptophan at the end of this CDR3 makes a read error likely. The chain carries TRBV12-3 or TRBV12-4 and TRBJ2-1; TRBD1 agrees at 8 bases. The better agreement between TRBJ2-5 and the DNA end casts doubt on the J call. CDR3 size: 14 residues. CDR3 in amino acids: CASSDRQGRETQYS. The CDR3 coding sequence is TGTGCCAGCAGCGATAGACAGGGGCGAGAGACCCAGTACTCC.

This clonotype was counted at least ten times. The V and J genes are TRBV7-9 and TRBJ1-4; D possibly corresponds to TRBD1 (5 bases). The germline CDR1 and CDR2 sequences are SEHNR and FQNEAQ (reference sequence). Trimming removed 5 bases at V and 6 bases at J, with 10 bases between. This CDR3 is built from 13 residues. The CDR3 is CASSAQGDEKLFF. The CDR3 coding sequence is TGTGCCAGCAGCGCGCAAGGGGATGAAAAACTGTTTTTT.